The 24 T cell receptor beta chains reported below all come from one sample, sequenced in a study of blood T cell repertoires in COVID-19. Sequenced by immunoSEQ multiplex PCR; TCRdb stores in-frame clones only, minus some. The sample lists about 170,000 clones; 82% were seen once. The sample consisted of peripheral blood. The receptors were gathered from a woman aged 40-49 years with COVID-19, enrolled during active disease.

The table lists this clone with a count of one. The CDR3: CASRETSGSSVEQFF. DNA for the CDR3: TGTGCCAGTAGGGAGACTAGCGGGAGTAGTGTTGAGCAGTTCTTC. The chain joins TRBV19 to TRBJ2-1; 12 positions agree with TRBD2. Germline V lookup: CDR1 LNHDA, CDR2 SQIVND (reference sequence). The junction had 9 bases not matched to a gene; V was cut back by 6 bases and J by 9 bases. The CDR3 runs 15 residues.

The CDR3 DNA is TGTGCCATCACTAGCGGGGGGTACACAGATACGCAGTATTTT. Encoded protein: CAITSGGYTDTQYF. The chain links TRBV10-3 to TRBJ2-3, with 11 bases aligning to TRBD2. The CDR3 spans 14 residues. The V segment lost 7 bases and the J segment 2 bases; nucleotides outside the gene matches: 2. Germline V gene data show CDR1 as ENHRY and CDR2 as SYGVKD.

A word on this clone: Given a much more abundant clone one base away, this may be a read error. The CDR3 here is CASSLIYEQYF. In nucleotides, the CDR3 is TGTGCCAGCAGCCTAATCTACGAGCAGTACTTC. The rearrangement joins TRBV7-9 to TRBJ2-7; the D is unclear. The CDR3 extends over 11 amino acids. In germline, CDR1 is SEHNR, CDR2 FQNEAQ (reference sequence). V was clipped by 5 bases and J by 3 bases, with 5 bases between them.

The chain couples TRBV19 to TRBJ1-2; TRBD1 aligns across 8 bases. V lost 1 base, J lost 5 bases, and 6 bases stayed unmatched. CDR1 LNHDA and CDR2 SQIVND come from the germline V gene (reference sequence). CDR3 length: 15 residues. The CDR3 DNA is TGTGCCAGTAGTATAGGTCAGGGGGCGTCATATGGCTACACCTTC. Translated, it gives CASSIGQGASYGYTF.

The V gene is TRBV3-1 (or the pseudogene TRBV3-2), the J gene TRBJ2-7; D is possibly TRBD2 (6 bases). Trimming removed 7 bases at V and 4 bases at J, with 8 bases between. Germline V gives CDR1 LGHDT, CDR2 YNNKEL (reference sequence). The CDR3 has 11 amino acids. In DNA form, the CDR3 reads TGTGCCAGCATGGGGGGATACGAGCAGTACTTC. Translating it yields CASMGGYEQYF.

This sequence joins TRBV28 and TRBJ2-6; the D gene is possibly TRBD1 (6 bases). Germline-derived CDR1 and CDR2 are MDHEN and SYDVKM. V was shortened by 5 bases and J by 0 bases, with 14 bases between the two germline ends. The CDR3 spans 17 residues. The DNA for the CDR3 is TGTGCCAGCAGTATCCTACAGGGCTTCTCTGGGGCCAACGTCCTGACTTTC. Translating it yields CASSILQGFSGANVLTF.

This clone has ten or more counts. The genes are TRBV27 and TRBJ2-2; D remains ambiguous. V lost 4 bases to trimming and J lost 2 bases, with 17 bases between them. Germline V gives CDR1 MNHEY, CDR2 SMNVEV (reference sequence). This CDR3 is built from 17 residues. The DNA for the CDR3 is TGTGCCAGCAGTTCAGATCCACCACTATTCAACACCGGGGAGCTGTTTTTT. It translates to CASSSDPPLFNTGELFF.

J is TRBJ2-2 and V is TRBV28; tentatively, D is TRBD1 (5 bases). Trimming removed 2 bases from V and 6 bases from J, with 10 bases in between. The germline CDR1 and CDR2 sequences are MDHEN and SYDVKM. The CDR3 extends over 14 amino acids. The CDR3 DNA reads TGTGCCAGCAGTTTAGAACAGGTTCCCGGGGAGCTGTTTTTT. This sequence encodes CASSLEQVPGELFF.

The V gene is TRBV18, the J gene TRBJ1-4; no clear D. The germline V gene encodes CDR1 KGHSH and CDR2 LQKENI. The V end was cut by 8 bases, the J end by 4 bases, with 11 bases between. The CDR3 has 13 amino acids. CDR3 region: CASAGGINEKLFF. CDR3 in DNA: TGTGCCAGCGCGGGCGGTATTAATGAAAAACTGTTTTTT.

The table lists this clone with a count of one. V is TRBV29-1 and J is TRBJ2-1, with TRBD2 matching over 10 bases. CDR3 size: 14 residues. Germline V lookup: CDR1 SQVTM, CDR2 ANQGSEA. V was pared by 6 bases and J by 4 bases, with 6 bases of the junction left unmatched. Here the CDR3 reads CSVDLAGVYNEQFF. CDR3 in DNA: TGCAGCGTAGACCTAGCGGGAGTGTACAATGAGCAGTTCTTC.

This clone was seen more than once but under ten times. The chain combines TRBV29-1 with TRBJ1-1; D ambiguous. Deletions cut 4 bases from V and 5 bases from J, with 8 bases between. Per the germline V gene, CDR1 is SQVTM and CDR2 is ANQGSEA. The CDR3 covers 11 residues. CDR3 in amino acids: CSVVWATEAFF. CDR3 DNA: TGCAGCGTTGTTTGGGCGACTGAAGCTTTCTTT.

This sequence joins TRBV4-2 and TRBJ2-2; perhaps TRBD2 as D (5 bases). Looked up from germline, CDR1 is LGHNA and CDR2 is YNFKEQ. CDR3 length equals 11 residues. Trimming shortened V by 6 bases and J by 8 bases, and 7 bases separated the two germline ends. CDR3 coding DNA: TGTGCCAGCAGTTCGGGGGGGGAGCTGTTTTTT. Its translation is CASSSGGELFF.

This clone was counted between two and nine times. CDR3: CASSRTGGVDNEQFF. In DNA, the CDR3 is TGTGCCAGCAGCAGGACAGGGGGTGTCGACAATGAGCAGTTCTTC. The J gene is TRBJ2-1, the V gene TRBV5-5, with 10 bases fitting TRBD1. The germline V gene encodes CDR1 SGHKS and CDR2 YYEKEE (reference sequence). J lost 5 bases, V lost 4 bases, and 6 bases had no gene match. The CDR3 sequence is 15 residues long.

The chain uses TRBV18 and TRBJ1-1; D is undetermined. Germline values: CDR1 KGHSH, CDR2 LQKENI. The V gene lost 2 bases and the J gene lost 5 bases, with 6 bases spanning the gap. The CDR3 consists of 12 residues. CDR3 region: CASSPTVTEAFF. CDR3 bases: TGTGCCAGCTCACCAACAGTGACTGAAGCTTTCTTT.

This chain links TRBV11-2 with TRBJ1-5; TRBD1 might be the D (5 bases). Trimming shortened V by 0 bases and J by 6 bases, and 6 bases separated the two germline ends. Germline CDR1 reads SGHAT; CDR2 reads FQNNGV. The CDR3 length is 13 residues. CDR3 DNA sequence: TGTGCCAGCAGCTTAGAAGGGGCTCAGCCCCAGCATTTT. This gives the protein CASSLEGAQPQHF. The complete variable domain, with remaining parts taken from reference TRBV11-2 and TRBJ1-5, reads EAGVAQSPRYKIIEKRQSVAFWCNPISGHATLYWYQQILGQGPKLLIQFQNNGVVDDSQLPKDRFSAERLKGVDSTLKIQPAKLEDSAVYLCASSLEGAQPQHFGDGTRLSIL.

The V call is TRBV9, the J call TRBJ2-2; D is undetermined. The V end lost 0 bases, the J end lost 1 base, and 4 bases lay between the germline ends. Germline V gives CDR1 SGDLS, CDR2 YYNGEE. The CDR3 extends over 14 amino acids. The CDR3 protein is CASSVGGNTGELFF. CDR3 nucleotide sequence: TGTGCCAGCAGCGTAGGAGGGAACACCGGGGAGCTGTTTTTT.

V is TRBV30 and J is TRBJ1-2; D ambiguous. This CDR3 region has 14 residues. The germline V gene has CDR1 GTSNPN and CDR2 SVGIG (reference sequence). Trimming shortened V by 2 bases and J by 0 bases, and 10 bases separated the two germline ends. The DNA of the CDR3 is TGTGCCTGGAGTCCCCCGGGAGCTAACTATGGCTACACCTTC. It encodes CAWSPPGANYGYTF.

The chain employs TRBV3-1 (or the pseudogene TRBV3-2) and TRBJ1-2, with D possibly being TRBD1 (6 bases). Germline V gene lookup returns CDR1 LGHDT and CDR2 YNNKEL (reference sequence). The ends were cut back, 3 bases at V and 7 bases at J, with 9 bases in the middle. The CDR3 length is 12 residues. The CDR3 nucleotides read TGTGCCAGCAGCCAGGGGGCCTCTGGCTACACCTTC. Translated, it gives CASSQGASGYTF.

CDR3 in amino acids: CAWSVEAAVSSPQHF. CDR3 bases: TGTGCCTGGAGTGTAGAGGCAGCCGTATCTAGCCCCCAGCATTTT. The gene calls are TRBV30 and TRBJ1-5; D not certain. Trimming stripped 0 bases from V and 10 bases from J, with 19 bases between. Germline V lookup: CDR1 GTSNPN, CDR2 SVGIG (reference sequence). This CDR3 spans 15 amino acids.

The chain uses TRBV6-6 and TRBJ1-5; the match to TRBD1 covers 9 bases. V lost 5 bases to trimming and J lost 3 bases; unmatched junction nucleotides: 14. The germline CDR1 and CDR2 sequences are MNHNY and SVGAGI (reference sequence). This CDR3 has 18 amino acids. The CDR3 loop is CASSPSLPRDRDNQPQHF. DNA of the CDR3: TGTGCCAGCAGTCCTTCCCTTCCCCGGGACAGGGACAATCAGCCCCAGCATTTT.

This chain uses TRBV29-1 with TRBJ1-2, with D perhaps matching TRBD1 (6 bases). The V end lost 5 bases, the J end lost 4 bases, and 11 bases lay between the germline ends. The germline gives CDR1 SQVTM, CDR2 ANQGSEA. The CDR3 is made up of 12 amino acids. CDR3 sequence reads: CSVLTGIYGYTF. CDR3 DNA sequence: TGCAGCGTTCTTACAGGGATCTATGGCTACACCTTC. Full variable domain (missing parts from reference TRBV29-1 and TRBJ1-2): SAVISQKPSRDICQRGTSLTIQCQVDSQVTMMFWYRQQPGQSLTLIATANQGSEATYESGFVIDKFPISRPNLTFSTLTVSNMSPEDSSIYLCSVLTGIYGYTFGSGTRLTVV.

This clone was observed a few times. The rearrangement joins TRBV19 to TRBJ1-5; 8 positions match TRBD1. Germline V gene lookup returns CDR1 LNHDA and CDR2 SQIVND (reference sequence). This CDR3 comprises 15 residues. J gave up 4 bases and V 2 bases, and 4 bases lay outside the gene matches. CDR3 residues: CASSITGGGNQPQHF. CDR3 DNA: TGTGCCAGTAGTATAACAGGGGGTGGGAATCAGCCCCAGCATTTT. The whole variable domain, remainder taken from reference TRBV19 and TRBJ1-5, is DGGITQSPKYLFRKEGQNVTLSCEQNLNHDAMYWYRQDPGQGLRLIYYSQIVNDFQKGDIAEGYSVSREKKESFPLTVTSAQKNPTAFYLCASSITGGGNQPQHFGDGTRLSIL.

The CDR3 loop is CASKGGTEHGLTF. DNA of the CDR3: TGTGCCAGCAAAGGCGGGACAGAACATGGCCTCACCTTC. The gene calls are TRBV2 and TRBJ1-2; TRBD1 matches at 7 bases. The CDR3 is made up of 13 amino acids. The ends lost 7 bases at V and 13 bases at J; junction bases unmatched: 15. The V gene's germline CDR1 is SNHLY and CDR2 FYNNEI.

The chain combines TRBV5-6 with TRBJ2-7; TRBD2 might be the D (5 bases). This CDR3 is built from 11 residues. V was shortened by 4 bases and J by 6 bases, with 8 bases between the two germline ends. Germline assignment: CDR1 SGHDT and CDR2 YYEEEE. The CDR3: CASSRGGEQYF. The CDR3 DNA reads TGTGCCAGCAGCCGCGGAGGCGAGCAGTACTTC.